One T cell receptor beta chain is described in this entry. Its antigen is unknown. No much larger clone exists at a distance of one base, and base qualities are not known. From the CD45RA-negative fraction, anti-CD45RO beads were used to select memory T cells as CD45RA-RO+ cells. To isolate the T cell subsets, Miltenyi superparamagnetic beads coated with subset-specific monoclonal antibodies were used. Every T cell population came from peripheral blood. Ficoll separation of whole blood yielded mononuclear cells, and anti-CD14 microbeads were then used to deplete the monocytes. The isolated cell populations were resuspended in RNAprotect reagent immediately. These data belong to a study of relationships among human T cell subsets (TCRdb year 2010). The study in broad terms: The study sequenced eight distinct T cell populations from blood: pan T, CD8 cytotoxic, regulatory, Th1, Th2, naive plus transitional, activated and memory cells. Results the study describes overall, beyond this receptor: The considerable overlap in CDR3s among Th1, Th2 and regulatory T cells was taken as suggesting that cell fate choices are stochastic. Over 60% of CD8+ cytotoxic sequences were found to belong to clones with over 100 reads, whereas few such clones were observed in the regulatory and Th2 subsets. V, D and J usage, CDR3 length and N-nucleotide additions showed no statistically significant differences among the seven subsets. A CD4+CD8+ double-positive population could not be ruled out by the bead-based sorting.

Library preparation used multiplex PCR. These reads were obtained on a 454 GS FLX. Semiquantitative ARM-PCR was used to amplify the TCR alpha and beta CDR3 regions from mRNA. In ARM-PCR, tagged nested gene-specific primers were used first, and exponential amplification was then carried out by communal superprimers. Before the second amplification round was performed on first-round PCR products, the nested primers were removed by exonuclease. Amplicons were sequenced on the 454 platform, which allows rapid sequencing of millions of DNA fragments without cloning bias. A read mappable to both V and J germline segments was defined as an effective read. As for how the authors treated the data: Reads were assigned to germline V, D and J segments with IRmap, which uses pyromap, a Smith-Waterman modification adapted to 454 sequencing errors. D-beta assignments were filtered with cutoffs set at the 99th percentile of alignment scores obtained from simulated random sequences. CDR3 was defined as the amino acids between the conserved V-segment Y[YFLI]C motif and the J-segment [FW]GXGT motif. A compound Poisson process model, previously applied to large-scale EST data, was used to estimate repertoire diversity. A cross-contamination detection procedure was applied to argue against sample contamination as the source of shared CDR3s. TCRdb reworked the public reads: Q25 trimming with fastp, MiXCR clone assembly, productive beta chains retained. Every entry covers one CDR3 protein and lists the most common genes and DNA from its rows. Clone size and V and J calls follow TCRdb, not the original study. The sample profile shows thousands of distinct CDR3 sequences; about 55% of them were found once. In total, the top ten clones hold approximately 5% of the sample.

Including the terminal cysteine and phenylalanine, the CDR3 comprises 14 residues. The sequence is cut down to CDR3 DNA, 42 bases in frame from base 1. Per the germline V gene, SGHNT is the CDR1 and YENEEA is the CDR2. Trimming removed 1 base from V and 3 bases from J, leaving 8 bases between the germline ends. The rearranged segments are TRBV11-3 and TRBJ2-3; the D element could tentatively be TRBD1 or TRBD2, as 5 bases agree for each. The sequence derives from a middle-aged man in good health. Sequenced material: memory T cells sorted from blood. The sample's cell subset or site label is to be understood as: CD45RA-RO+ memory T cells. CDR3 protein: CASSLGGETDTQYF. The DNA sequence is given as TGTGCCAGCAGCTTAGGAGGGGAGACAGATACGCAGTATTTT.